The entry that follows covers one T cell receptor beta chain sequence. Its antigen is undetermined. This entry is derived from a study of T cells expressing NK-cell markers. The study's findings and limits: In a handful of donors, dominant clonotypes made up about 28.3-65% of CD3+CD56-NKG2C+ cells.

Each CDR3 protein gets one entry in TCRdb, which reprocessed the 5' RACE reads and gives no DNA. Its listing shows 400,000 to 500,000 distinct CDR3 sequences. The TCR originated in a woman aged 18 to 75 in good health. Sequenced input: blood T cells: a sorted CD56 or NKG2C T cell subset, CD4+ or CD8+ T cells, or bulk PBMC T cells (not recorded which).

CDR3 sequence reads: CASSQRTDYYGYTF. The V call is TRBV5-1, the J call TRBJ1-2. Looked up from germline, CDR1 is SGHRS and CDR2 is YFSETQ. The CDR3 spans 14 residues.